This entry concerns a single T cell receptor (beta chain). TCRdb keeps only in-frame clones here, not all; method: immunoSEQ multiplex PCR. Of around 310,000 clones listed, more than 80% are singletons. This record comes from a study of blood T cell repertoires in COVID-19. Overall study context: The analysed material was cDNA or gDNA that came from T cells, B-cell-depleted T cells, or PBMCs.

Enrolment of Seattle patients took place during active infection, and they were followed longitudinally. Trimming removed 8 bases at V and 8 bases at J, with 6 bases between. The CDR3 spans 10 residues. V is TRBV12-3 or TRBV12-4 and J is TRBJ1-4; D not resolved. This TCR was sampled from a woman younger than 45 with COVID-19, enrolled during active disease. Material: peripheral blood. Here the CDR3 reads CASGGEKLFF. In DNA, the CDR3 is TGTGCCAGCGGTGGCGAAAAACTGTTTTTT.